Shown below are 14 T cell receptor beta chains from a single sample sequenced in a study of blood T cell repertoires in COVID-19. The repertoire was sequenced with immunoSEQ multiplex PCR; TCRdb's copy has only in-frame clones and lacks some. The sample lists 230,000 or so clones; 86% were seen once. Sequencing was performed on PBMCs or T cells enriched from blood (not recorded which). These receptors were obtained from a woman aged 40-49 years with acute COVID-19.

This sequence joins TRBV4-2 and TRBJ1-1, with TRBD1 matching 11 bases. V lost 4 bases, J lost 7 bases, and 8 bases stayed unmatched. The CDR3 totals 15 residues. Looked up from germline, CDR1 is LGHNA and CDR2 is YNFKEQ. The CDR3 nucleotides read TGTGCCAGCAGCCTCGGACAGGGGGCGACTCTTGAAGCTTTCTTT. Protein sequence: CASSLGQGATLEAFF.

This clone was observed a few times. The chain recombines TRBV5-1 with TRBJ1-1; 7 nucleotides match TRBD1. Per the germline V gene, CDR1 is SGHRS and CDR2 is YFSETQ. V lost 4 bases to trimming and J lost 8 bases; unmatched junction nucleotides: 8. The CDR3 runs 13 residues. The DNA for the CDR3 is TGCGCCAGCAGCCCGGGGACAGCAAAAGAAGCTTTCTTT. It codes for CASSPGTAKEAFF.

In its sample, this clone was seen once. The CDR3 sequence is CASSASGQAPSYNEQFF. The CDR3 DNA reads TGTGCCAGCAGCGCGTCGGGACAGGCTCCCTCCTACAATGAGCAGTTCTTC. This sequence joins TRBV5-4 and TRBJ2-1; 8 bases agree with TRBD1. This CDR3 comprises 17 residues. Germline-derived CDR1 and CDR2 are SGHNT and YYREEE (reference sequence). The V and J ends lost 4 bases and 0 bases, in that order; junction bases with no gene match: 9.

V usage is TRBV10-3 and J usage is TRBJ1-5; 9 nucleotides match TRBD1. This CDR3 is 17 amino acids long. Germline CDR1 ENHRY, CDR2 SYGVKD. With 0 bases clipped from V and 6 bases from J, the junction kept 9 bases outside the gene matches. The CDR3 is CAISESIVTGGRQPQHF. CDR3 coding DNA: TGTGCCATCAGTGAGTCGATCGTGACAGGGGGTCGTCAGCCCCAGCATTTT.

The chain joins TRBV7-5 to TRBJ1-3; TRBD1, the table's D call, was not compared with the DNA. TRBV7-5 is termed a pseudogene. The CDR3 totals 16 residues. The CDR3 spells CARSLRPRGTGNTIYF. The CDR3 DNA sequence: TGTGCCAGAAGCTTGCGCCCCAGGGGGACAGGAAACACCATATATTTT.

The J gene is TRBJ1-2, the V gene TRBV13; D may be TRBD1 (5 bases). CDR1 is PRHDT, CDR2 FYEKMQ, per germline (reference sequence). CDR3 size: 13 residues. Trimming shortened V by 2 bases and J by 2 bases, and 6 bases separated the two germline ends. The CDR3 bases are TGTGCCAGCAGCTTAAGGGGCAACTATGGCTACACCTTC. This codes for CASSLRGNYGYTF.

The chain combines TRBV14 with TRBJ1-6, with 7 bases fitting TRBD1. The CDR3 is made up of 13 amino acids. Germline CDR1 and CDR2: SGHDN and FVKESK. The ends lost 6 bases at V and 9 bases at J; junction bases unmatched: 5. The CDR3 loop is CASRPDRVSPLHF. In DNA, the CDR3 is TGTGCCAGCAGGCCCGACAGGGTTTCACCCCTCCACTTT. The entire variable domain, with the rest obtained from reference TRBV14 and TRBJ1-6, is as follows: EAGVTQFPSHSVIEKGQTVTLRCDPISGHDNLYWYRRVMGKEIKFLLHFVKESKQDESGMPNNRFLAERTGGTYSTLKVQPAELEDSGVYFCASRPDRVSPLHFGNGTRLTVT.

The rearrangement joins TRBV30 to TRBJ1-3, with D perhaps TRBD1 (6 bases). V was shortened by 5 bases and J by 2 bases, with 10 bases between the two germline ends. The germline V gene has CDR1 GTSNPN and CDR2 SVGIG (reference sequence). The CDR3 totals 13 residues. The CDR3 loop is CAWGGPTGNTIYF. The CDR3, as DNA: TGTGCCTGGGGGGGCCCTACTGGAAACACCATATATTTT. The whole variable domain, filled in from reference TRBV30 and TRBJ1-3, reads SQTIHQWPATLVQPVGSPLSLECTVEGTSNPNLYWYRQAAGRGLQLLFYSVGIGQISSEVPQNLSASRPQDRQFILSSKKLLLSDSGFYLCAWGGPTGNTIYFGEGSWLTVV.

The chain has TRBV10-3 and TRBJ1-2; D perhaps matches TRBD1 (5 bases). This CDR3 region has 15 residues. Germline CDR1 and CDR2: ENHRY and SYGVKD. Deletions cut 7 bases from V and 4 bases from J, with 19 bases between. CDR3 coding DNA: TGTGCCATCACGGCGGGCCCTACGGGGGGCTATGGCTACACCTTC. This gives the protein CAITAGPTGGYGYTF.

This chain uses TRBV11-2 with TRBJ1-5; 8 bases agree with TRBD1. CDR3 length: 15 amino acids. V gave up 6 bases and J gave up 4 bases; unmatched junction bases: 8. Germline lookup yields CDR1 SGHAT and CDR2 FQNNGV. For the CDR3, the DNA is TGTGCCAGCAGTTCACAGGGGGATTCAAATCAGCCCCAGCATTTT. It specifies CASSSQGDSNQPQHF. Full variable domain (remainder filled in from reference TRBV11-2 and TRBJ1-5): EAGVAQSPRYKIIEKRQSVAFWCNPISGHATLYWYQQILGQGPKLLIQFQNNGVVDDSQLPKDRFSAERLKGVDSTLKIQPAKLEDSAVYLCASSSQGDSNQPQHFGDGTRLSIL.

V and J are TRBV6-1 and TRBJ2-5, with TRBD1 matching over 9 bases. Germline assignment: CDR1 MNHNS and CDR2 SASEGT. The CDR3 runs 17 residues. The ends lost 4 bases at V and 5 bases at J; junction bases unmatched: 14. Here the CDR3 DNA reads TGTGCCAGCAGTGGGACTACCCTGGGACAGGGACGGGAGACCCAGTACTTC. It encodes CASSGTTLGQGRETQYF.

The J gene is TRBJ2-3, the V gene TRBV4-1, with 13 nucleotides matching TRBD2. CDR1 is MGHRA and CDR2 is YSYEKL in the germline V gene. J was trimmed by 0 bases and V by 6 bases; bases with no gene match: 9. The CDR3 consists of 18 residues. CDR3 coding DNA: TGCGCCAGCAGAAGCTTGACTAGCGGGGGGCTGAGCACAGATACGCAGTATTTT. Translated: CASRSLTSGGLSTDTQYF.

V gene TRBV5-6 combines with J gene TRBJ1-2; the D gene is possibly TRBD1 (6 bases). Germline CDR1 reads SGHDT; CDR2 reads YYEEEE. There are 14 residues in the CDR3. V lost 4 bases, J lost 0 bases, and 10 bases lay in between. The CDR3 coding sequence is TGTGCCAGCAGCGCCAGGGGAGCTAACTATGGCTACACCTTC. Translation gives CASSARGANYGYTF. Full variable domain (missing parts from reference TRBV5-6 and TRBJ1-2): DAGVTQSPTHLIKTRGQQVTLRCSPKSGHDTVSWYQQALGQGPQFIFQYYEEEERQRGNFPDRFSGHQFPNYSSELNVNALLLGDSALYLCASSARGANYGYTFGSGTRLTVV.

The table lists this clone with a few counts. The chain links TRBV6-5 to TRBJ2-7, with 10 nucleotides matching TRBD1. The CDR3 contains 14 residues. V lost 6 bases and J lost 4; bases outside the gene matches: 6. The V gene's germline CDR1 is MNHEY and CDR2 SVGAGI. The CDR3 reads CASRRGTGEYEQYF. CDR3 coding DNA: TGTGCCAGCAGGCGCGGGACAGGGGAGTACGAGCAGTACTTC.